A selection of T cell receptor beta chains follows, all from one sample in a study of molecular identifiers for immune sequencing clone quantification. TCRdb reprocessed the PCR reads with MiXCR, giving one entry per CDR3 protein. In the table there are about 100,000 distinct CDR3 sequences, over 20% of which are singletons. Material for sequencing was naive CD8+ T cells from blood, with Jurkat cell RNA spiked in. The receptors stem from a human donor in good health. Some libraries in this study had Jurkat cell RNA spiked in. Both conserved end residues are part of each CDR3. A D gene is named only where the DNA matches it firmly.

d_gene: .
j_gene: TRBJ2-5
v_gene: TRBV6-2/TRBV6-3
len: 12
CDR3aa: CASRRGSETQYF

d_gene: .
j_gene: TRBJ2-5
v_gene: TRBV9
len: 14
CDR3aa: CASSVGNREETQYF

d_gene: .
j_gene: TRBJ1-2
v_gene: TRBV12-3/TRBV12-4
len: 14
CDR3aa: CASTPGRAVYGYTF

d_gene: TRBD2
j_gene: TRBJ2-1
v_gene: TRBV7-2
len: 15
CDR3aa: CASSIGTSSYNEQFF

d_gene: .
j_gene: TRBJ2-3
v_gene: TRBV7-9
len: 15
CDR3aa: CASSLVDTNTDTQYF

d_gene: .
j_gene: TRBJ2-4
v_gene: TRBV5-1
len: 15
CDR3aa: CASSGVDLTKNIQYF

d_gene: .
j_gene: TRBJ1-4
v_gene: TRBV6-5
len: 16
CDR3aa: CASSSGTPRPNEKLFF

d_gene: .
j_gene: TRBJ2-3
v_gene: TRBV9
len: 14
CDR3aa: CASSVVSLRDTQYF

d_gene: .
j_gene: TRBJ2-7
v_gene: TRBV27
len: 13
CDR3aa: CASSLQGGYEQYF

d_gene: .
j_gene: TRBJ2-7
v_gene: TRBV10-3
len: 16
CDR3aa: CAISEDSSDTYYEQYF

d_gene: .
j_gene: TRBJ2-3
v_gene: TRBV21-1
len: 13
CDR3aa: CASSRTCTDTQYF

d_gene: .
j_gene: TRBJ1-1
v_gene: TRBV27
len: 13
CDR3aa: CASSLSWNTEAFF

d_gene: TRBD1
j_gene: TRBJ1-5
v_gene: TRBV12-3/TRBV12-4
len: 15
CDR3aa: CASRSDRASNQPQHF

d_gene: .
j_gene: TRBJ2-3
v_gene: TRBV7-9
len: 15
CDR3aa: CASSLDPGGTDTQYF

d_gene: TRBD1
j_gene: TRBJ2-7
v_gene: TRBV19
len: 13
CDR3aa: CATSGTGIHEQYF

d_gene: .
j_gene: TRBJ1-2
v_gene: TRBV6-5
len: 14
CDR3aa: CASGSQQANYGYTF

d_gene: .
j_gene: TRBJ1-5
v_gene: TRBV27
len: 17
CDR3aa: CASKSYWTENSNQPQHF

d_gene: TRBD2
j_gene: TRBJ2-1
v_gene: TRBV2
len: 15
CDR3aa: CASSDFGGEYNEQFF

d_gene: .
j_gene: TRBJ1-1
v_gene: TRBV20-1
len: 13
CDR3aa: CSARGWGDTEAFF

d_gene: TRBD2
j_gene: TRBJ2-7
v_gene: TRBV4-3
len: 15
CDR3aa: CASSQGRGVSYEQYF

d_gene: .
j_gene: TRBJ2-6
v_gene: TRBV4-2
len: 13
CDR3aa: CASSQEGGNVLTF

d_gene: TRBD2
j_gene: TRBJ2-7
v_gene: TRBV3-1
len: 17
CDR3aa: CASSHWASGSQGYEQYF

d_gene: .
j_gene: TRBJ2-5
v_gene: TRBV11-2
len: 14
CDR3aa: CASSFLGGQETQYF

d_gene: TRBD2
j_gene: TRBJ2-1
v_gene: TRBV5-1
len: 14
CDR3aa: CASSLSSGSSEQFF

d_gene: .
j_gene: TRBJ1-6
v_gene: TRBV27
len: 14
CDR3aa: CASKVAGGNSPLHF

d_gene: .
j_gene: TRBJ2-1
v_gene: TRBV4-3
len: 16
CDR3aa: CASSQDRAISYNEQFF

d_gene: TRBD1
j_gene: TRBJ1-1
v_gene: TRBV20-1
len: 13
CDR3aa: CSARDTGDTEAFF

d_gene: TRBD2
j_gene: TRBJ2-1
v_gene: TRBV4-3
len: 14
CDR3aa: CASSPGTSVNEQFF

d_gene: .
j_gene: TRBJ2-7
v_gene: TRBV27
len: 13
CDR3aa: CASTWAGSYEQYF

d_gene: .
j_gene: TRBJ2-1
v_gene: TRBV3-1
len: 19
CDR3aa: CASSHPSEVRDGSYNEQFF

d_gene: .
j_gene: TRBJ2-2
v_gene: TRBV29-1
len: 12
CDR3aa: CSAWANTGELFF

d_gene: .
j_gene: TRBJ2-1
v_gene: TRBV14
len: 13
CDR3aa: CASSQAGPGEQFF

d_gene: TRBD2
j_gene: TRBJ2-3
v_gene: TRBV11-2
len: 17
CDR3aa: CASSLEGSGVFTDTQYF

d_gene: TRBD2
j_gene: TRBJ2-7
v_gene: TRBV4-3
len: 16
CDR3aa: CASSQDVSGGTYEQYF

d_gene: .
j_gene: TRBJ2-3
v_gene: TRBV4-3
len: 15
CDR3aa: CASSQDSTSTDTQYF

d_gene: .
j_gene: TRBJ1-4
v_gene: TRBV7-2
len: 15
CDR3aa: CASSLWGRPNEKLFF

d_gene: .
j_gene: TRBJ2-3
v_gene: TRBV6-2/TRBV6-3
len: 18
CDR3aa: CASSWGGHPGLGTDTQYF

d_gene: .
j_gene: TRBJ2-5
v_gene: TRBV7-2
len: 17
CDR3aa: CASSLEGSWGLEETQYF

d_gene: TRBD1
j_gene: TRBJ2-3
v_gene: TRBV5-5
len: 15
CDR3aa: CASSPRQGSTDTQYF

d_gene: .
j_gene: TRBJ1-2
v_gene: TRBV7-9
len: 16
CDR3aa: CASSAARGVVHYGYTF

d_gene: .
j_gene: TRBJ2-7
v_gene: TRBV20-1
len: 12
CDR3aa: CSASGTSYEQYF

d_gene: TRBD2
j_gene: TRBJ2-2
v_gene: TRBV19
len: 13
CDR3aa: CASTGGGPGELFF

d_gene: TRBD1
j_gene: TRBJ2-2
v_gene: TRBV7-9
len: 16
CDR3aa: CASSPSGQAFAGELFF

d_gene: .
j_gene: TRBJ1-1
v_gene: TRBV28
len: 15
CDR3aa: CASRPSLSGNTEAFF

d_gene: .
j_gene: TRBJ2-7
v_gene: TRBV27
len: 13
CDR3aa: CASSLSLLNEQYF

d_gene: TRBD2
j_gene: TRBJ2-2
v_gene: TRBV19
len: 16
CDR3aa: CASSIFLAGAHRELFF

d_gene: TRBD1
j_gene: TRBJ2-2
v_gene: TRBV19
len: 15
CDR3aa: CASSFRQGLTGELFF

d_gene: .
j_gene: TRBJ1-3
v_gene: TRBV4-3
len: 16
CDR3aa: CASSQDARSSGNTIYF

d_gene: .
j_gene: TRBJ2-1
v_gene: TRBV3-1
len: 14
CDR3aa: CASSQEFLTNEQFF